This T cell receptor (beta chain) was recovered during a study of T cells after yellow fever vaccination. TCRdb reprocessed the 5' RACE reads via MiXCR and lists one record per CDR3 protein. This sample has a few hundred thousand distinct CDR3 sequences; about a sixth occur once, and the top ten carry 17%. This clonotype came up a few times. The germline V gene encodes CDR1 WSHSY and CDR2 SAAADI. V lost 6 bases and J lost 3; bases outside the gene matches: 2. This CDR3 region has 14 residues. Sequenced here: PBMCs, sampled 5 to 6 days after the first yellow fever vaccination. This receptor was taken from a man between 18 and 29 years old who received the YFV17D yellow fever vaccine. The chain joins TRBV10-2 to TRBJ2-1; 10 bases align to TRBD2. The CDR3: CASRSGGVYNEQFF. CDR3 coding DNA: TGCGCCAGCAGGAGCGGGGGGGTCTACAATGAGCAGTTCTTC.